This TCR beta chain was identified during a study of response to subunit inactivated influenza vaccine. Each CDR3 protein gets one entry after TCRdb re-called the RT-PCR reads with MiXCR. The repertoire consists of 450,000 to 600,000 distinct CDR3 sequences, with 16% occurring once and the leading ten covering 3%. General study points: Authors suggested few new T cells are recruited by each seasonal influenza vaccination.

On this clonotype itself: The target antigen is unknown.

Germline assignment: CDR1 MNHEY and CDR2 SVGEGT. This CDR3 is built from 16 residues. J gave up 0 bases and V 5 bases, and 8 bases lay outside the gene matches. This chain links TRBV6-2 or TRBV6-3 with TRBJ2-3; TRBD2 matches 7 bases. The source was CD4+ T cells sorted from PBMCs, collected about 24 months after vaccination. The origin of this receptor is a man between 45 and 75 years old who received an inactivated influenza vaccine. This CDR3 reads CASSPRGGLSTDTQYF. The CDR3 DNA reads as TGTGCCAGCAGTCCACGGGGAGGGCTCAGCACAGATACGCAGTATTTT.